Listed below are T cell receptor beta chains from one sample, sequenced in a study of T cell responses to AZD1222 COVID-19 vaccine. Repertoires were generated with immunoSEQ multiplex PCR, while TCRdb's copy carries only in-frame clones and drops some. This sample has fewer than 100,000 clones, with roughly 90% found just once. This sample comprised peripheral blood, obtained 28 days after the second AZD1222 dose. The receptors originated from an adult who received the AZD1222 COVID-19 vaccine. Both conserved end residues are part of each CDR3. The D gene is left open where the match is weak. Size tells how often a clone was seen (once, few, many) or the class of an expanded clone, and some rows leave it out.

V: TRBV11-2; D: -; size: -; J: TRBJ2-2; length: 18; CDR3: CASSLKSPDPANTGELFF; DNA: TGTGCCAGCAGCTTAAAGTCACCGGACCCCGCGAACACCGGGGAGCTGTTTTTT
V: TRBV5-4; D: TRBD2; size: -; J: TRBJ2-3; length: 15; CDR3: CASSFLRGSTDTQYF; DNA: TGTGCCAGCAGCTTCCTGCGGGGGTCCACAGATACGCAGTATTTT
V: TRBV12-3/TRBV12-4; D: -; size: -; J: TRBJ1-4; length: 13; CDR3: CASRQDTNEKLFF; DNA: TGTGCCAGCAGGCAGGATACTAATGAAAAACTGTTTTTT
V: TRBV11-3; D: -; size: -; J: TRBJ1-3; length: 15; CDR3: CATARQQSSGNTIYF; DNA: TGTGCCACCGCCAGACAGCAAAGCTCTGGAAACACCATATATTTT
V: TRBV3-1/TRBV3-2; D: -; size: -; J: TRBJ2-3; length: 14; CDR3: CASSQASFADTQYF; DNA: TGTGCCAGCAGCCAAGCTAGCTTTGCAGATACGCAGTATTTT
V: TRBV5-4; D: -; size: -; J: TRBJ2-7; length: 12; CDR3: CASSPIRGEQYF; DNA: TGTGCCAGCAGCCCCATAAGGGGCGAGCAGTACTTC
V: TRBV10-3; D: -; size: -; J: TRBJ2-7; length: 17; CDR3: CAISKTSGTQISYEQYF; DNA: TGTGCCATCAGTAAGACCTCCGGGACACAAATCTCCTACGAGCAGTACTTC
V: TRBV7-9; D: -; size: -; J: TRBJ2-1; length: 18; CDR3: CASSFDASWAGSYNEQFF; DNA: TGTGCCAGCAGCTTTGACGCTTCCTGGGCTGGCTCCTACAATGAGCAGTTCTTC
V: TRBV10-3; D: -; size: -; J: TRBJ1-1; length: 14; CDR3: CAISDPFRDTEAFF; DNA: TGTGCCATCAGTGATCCTTTCCGGGACACTGAAGCTTTCTTT
V: TRBV3-1/TRBV3-2; D: TRBD1; size: -; J: TRBJ2-7; length: 18; CDR3: CASSLGFGQGANRYEQYF; DNA: TGTGCCAGCAGCTTGGGTTTCGGACAGGGGGCAAATCGCTACGAGCAGTACTTC
V: TRBV6-5; D: TRBD2; size: -; J: TRBJ2-7; length: 15; CDR3: CASSPEGGGRARKYF; DNA: TGTGCCAGCAGTCCCGAAGGGGGCGGGAGGGCCAGGAAGTACTTC
V: TRBV27; D: TRBD1; size: -; J: TRBJ1-2; length: 13; CDR3: CASTPTGSNGYTF; DNA: TGTGCCAGCACCCCGACAGGGTCGAACGGCTACACCTTC
V: TRBV6-5; D: -; size: -; J: TRBJ2-7; length: 14; CDR3: CASSYGTATGEQYF; DNA: TGTGCCAGCAGTTATGGGACCGCTACCGGCGAGCAGTACTTC
V: TRBV19; D: TRBD1; size: -; J: TRBJ1-3; length: 13; CDR3: CASTRDRGNTIYF; DNA: TGTGCCAGTACCCGGGACAGGGGAAACACCATATATTTT
V: TRBV5-1; D: -; size: -; J: TRBJ1-3; length: 14; CDR3: CASSLGQLGNTIYF; DNA: TGCGCCAGCAGCTTGGGACAGCTTGGAAACACCATATATTTT
V: TRBV6-5; D: TRBD2; size: -; J: TRBJ2-1; length: 14; CDR3: CASSAGGTYNEQFF; DNA: TGTGCCAGCAGCGCGGGAGGGACCTACAATGAGCAGTTCTTC
V: TRBV21-1; D: -; size: -; J: TRBJ2-2; length: 21; CDR3: CASSKVTRRLAGGPSTGELFF; DNA: TGTGCCAGCAGCAAAGTAACGCGGCGACTAGCGGGAGGGCCGTCCACCGGGGAGCTGTTTTTT
V: TRBV6-6; D: -; size: -; J: TRBJ2-1; length: 15; CDR3: CASREMLTAYNEQFF; DNA: TGTGCCAGCAGAGAAATGCTTACCGCCTACAATGAGCAGTTCTTC
V: TRBV11-3; D: -; size: -; J: TRBJ2-1; length: 17; CDR3: CASSWGVGDTTYNEQFF; DNA: TGTGCCAGCAGCTGGGGAGTTGGGGACACAACCTACAATGAGCAGTTCTTC
V: TRBV4-1; D: TRBD1; size: once; J: TRBJ1-2; length: 15; CDR3: CASSQAPGQGDGYTF; DNA: TGCGCCAGCAGCCAGGCACCGGGACAGGGTGATGGCTACACCTTC
V: TRBV28; D: TRBD1; size: -; J: TRBJ1-4; length: 14; CDR3: CASSFQGGNEKLFF; DNA: TGTGCCAGCAGTTTCCAGGGGGGTAATGAAAAACTGTTTTTT
V: TRBV4-1; D: TRBD2; size: once; J: TRBJ2-2; length: 17; CDR3: CASSQDVGGSRTGELFF; DNA: TGCGCCAGCAGCCAAGATGTCGGCGGGAGTAGAACCGGGGAGCTGTTTTTT
V: TRBV19; D: TRBD1; size: few; J: TRBJ1-1; length: 18; CDR3: CASSIAFDRAAPNTEAFF; DNA: TGTGCCAGTAGTATCGCATTCGACAGGGCCGCTCCGAACACTGAAGCTTTCTTT
V: TRBV5-1; D: TRBD1; size: -; J: TRBJ1-1; length: 14; CDR3: CASSSRQGSTEAFF; DNA: TGCGCCAGCAGTTCTAGACAGGGTAGTACTGAAGCTTTCTTT
V: TRBV11-1; D: -; size: -; J: TRBJ2-7; length: 15; CDR3: CASSLVAARNYEQYF; DNA: TGTGCCAGCAGCTTAGTAGCGGCTAGAAACTACGAGCAGTACTTC
V: TRBV6-5; D: -; size: -; J: TRBJ2-7; length: 15; CDR3: CASSYSQGMAEKQYF; DNA: TGTGCCAGCAGTTACTCCCAGGGAATGGCCGAGAAGCAGTACTTC
V: TRBV6-5; D: TRBD1; size: -; J: TRBJ1-5; length: 14; CDR3: CASSRGQGHQPQHF; DNA: TGTGCCAGCAGTAGGGGACAGGGCCATCAGCCCCAGCATTTT
V: TRBV5-5; D: TRBD1; size: -; J: TRBJ1-1; length: 19; CDR3: CASSLAPGQGIPGNTEAFF; DNA: TGTGCCAGCAGCTTGGCCCCTGGACAGGGGATTCCAGGGAACACTGAAGCTTTCTTT
V: TRBV6-5; D: -; size: -; J: TRBJ2-5; length: 14; CDR3: CASSYLRSQETQYF; DNA: TGTGCCAGCAGTTACCTCCGGTCGCAAGAGACCCAGTACTTC
V: TRBV28; D: TRBD2; size: once; J: TRBJ2-1; length: 15; CDR3: CASRGGTSAYNEQFF; DNA: TGTGCCAGCAGGGGGGGGACTAGCGCGTACAATGAGCAGTTCTTC
V: TRBV15; D: TRBD1; size: few; J: TRBJ1-5; length: 13; CDR3: CATTGQGYQPQHF; DNA: TGTGCCACCACGGGACAGGGATATCAGCCCCAGCATTTT
V: TRBV11-2; D: -; size: once; J: TRBJ1-6; length: 14; CDR3: CASSPSGRGSPLHF; DNA: TGTGCCAGCAGCCCATCGGGAAGAGGATCACCCCTCCACTTT
V: TRBV7-2; D: -; size: -; J: TRBJ1-4; length: 13; CDR3: CASSPDSHEKLFF; DNA: TGTGCCAGCAGTCCTGACAGTCACGAAAAACTGTTTTTT
V: TRBV6-5; D: -; size: -; J: TRBJ2-3; length: 13; CDR3: CASSYSVAETQYF; DNA: TGTGCCAGCAGTTACTCCGTAGCGGAAACGCAGTATTTT
V: TRBV6-5; D: TRBD1; size: -; J: TRBJ1-5; length: 14; CDR3: CASQYRGDGQPQHF; DNA: TGTGCCAGCCAATACAGGGGCGACGGTCAGCCCCAGCATTTT
V: TRBV5-1; D: TRBD2; size: -; J: TRBJ2-2; length: 15; CDR3: CASSVSGSSTGELFF; DNA: TGCGCCAGCAGCGTTAGCGGGAGCTCGACCGGGGAGCTGTTTTTT
V: TRBV11-2; D: TRBD1; size: -; J: TRBJ2-4; length: 15; CDR3: CASSPGTGRKNIQYF; DNA: TGTGCCAGCAGCCCTGGGACAGGGAGGAAAAACATTCAGTACTTC
V: TRBV2; D: TRBD2; size: -; J: TRBJ2-7; length: 15; CDR3: CASSPLAGTTYEQYF; DNA: TGTGCCAGCAGCCCCCTAGCGGGAACGACCTACGAGCAGTACTTC
V: TRBV27; D: -; size: -; J: TRBJ1-5; length: 14; CDR3: CASSFRNSNQPQHF; DNA: TGTGCCAGCAGTTTCAGGAACAGCAATCAGCCCCAGCATTTT
V: TRBV7-2; D: -; size: -; J: TRBJ2-3; length: 14; CDR3: CASSLGQSTDTQYF; DNA: TGTGCCAGCAGCTTAGGACAGAGCACAGATACGCAGTATTTT
V: TRBV9; D: -; size: -; J: TRBJ1-4; length: 16; CDR3: CASSPTHMGQGEKLFF; DNA: TGTGCCAGCAGCCCCACCCACATGGGGCAAGGTGAAAAACTGTTTTTT
V: TRBV21-1; D: -; size: -; J: TRBJ1-6; length: 16; CDR3: CASSKKFGGGNSPLHF; DNA: -
V: TRBV10-3; D: TRBD1; size: -; J: TRBJ2-2; length: 15; CDR3: CATHRGQGDTGELFF; DNA: TGTGCCACGCACCGGGGACAGGGGGACACCGGGGAGCTGTTTTTT
V: TRBV7-2; D: TRBD1; size: -; J: TRBJ2-7; length: 16; CDR3: CASSLVSTGGSYEQYF; DNA: TGTGCCAGCAGCTTAGTTTCGACAGGGGGCTCCTACGAGCAGTACTTC
V: TRBV5-6; D: TRBD1; size: -; J: TRBJ1-2; length: 15; CDR3: CASSPGTGGDYGYTF; DNA: TGTGCCAGCAGCCCCGGGACAGGGGGGGACTATGGCTACACCTTC
V: TRBV4-1; D: -; size: -; J: TRBJ1-5; length: 15; CDR3: CASSQQTMGNQPQHF; DNA: TGCGCCAGCAGCCAGCAGACCATGGGCAATCAGCCCCAGCATTTT
V: TRBV4-1; D: -; size: -; J: TRBJ1-1; length: 15; CDR3: CASSQGLTHNTEAFF; DNA: TGCGCCAGCAGCCAAGGATTAACACACAACACTGAAGCTTTCTTT
V: TRBV6-1; D: -; size: -; J: TRBJ2-6; length: 16; CDR3: CASSEQDSSGANVLTF; DNA: TGTGCCAGCAGTGAACAGGACAGCTCTGGGGCCAACGTCCTGACTTTC
V: TRBV28; D: TRBD1; size: -; J: TRBJ1-4; length: 16; CDR3: CASSLRTGRTNEKLFF; DNA: TGTGCCAGCAGTTTAAGGACAGGAAGAACTAATGAAAAACTGTTTTTT
V: TRBV10-3; D: -; size: -; J: TRBJ2-1; length: 13; CDR3: CAIRGREDNEQFF; DNA: TGTGCCATCAGGGGCAGGGAAGACAATGAGCAGTTCTTC
V: TRBV5-4; D: TRBD2; size: -; J: TRBJ2-7; length: 13; CDR3: CASSLGLEWEQYF; DNA: TGTGCCAGCAGTCTCGGACTAGAATGGGAGCAGTACTTC
V: TRBV7-9; D: -; size: -; J: TRBJ1-3; length: 16; CDR3: CASSLGGGLTGNTIYF; DNA: TGTGCCAGCAGCTTAGGCGGGGGGTTAACCGGAAACACCATATATTTT
V: TRBV28; D: TRBD1; size: -; J: TRBJ2-5; length: 13; CDR3: CASNGDSKETQYF; DNA: TGTGCCAGCAACGGGGACAGTAAAGAGACCCAGTACTTC
V: TRBV4-1; D: TRBD2; size: -; J: TRBJ2-5; length: 16; CDR3: CASTRLAGEVRETQYF; DNA: TGCGCCAGCACCAGACTAGCGGGAGAGGTTAGGGAGACCCAGTACTTC
V: TRBV24-1; D: -; size: -; J: TRBJ1-2; length: 15; CDR3: CATSDASGPPYGYTF; DNA: TGTGCCACCAGTGATGCCTCCGGGCCCCCGTATGGCTACACCTTC